The T cell receptor beta chain described here comes from a study of identical twins. Study conclusions and caveats: Some out-of-frame alpha sequences were shared by twins, and these showed excess low generation probability. Fewer insertions were carried by abundant cord blood beta clonotypes, but none was seen in memory repertoires. Cross-sectional statistical analysis was relied on for the conclusions, without the same donors being followed.

The CDR3 has 14 amino acids. Germline trimming cut 6 bases from V and 2 bases from J; bases unmatched to any gene: 7. The V gene's germline CDR1 is MNHEY and CDR2 SMNVEV (reference sequence). A few counts support this clonotype. What it binds is unknown. Template switching (which added a universal primer site) was used, and cDNA carried unique molecular identifiers. One entry per CDR3 protein results from TCRdb running MiXCR on the 5' RACE reads. This sample has roughly 1.6 million distinct CDR3 sequences, with 32% found just once. The chain employs TRBV27 and TRBJ2-7; 7 bases are a match to TRBD1. The sequenced sample consisted of cord blood. This receptor was obtained from a newborn girl in good health. The DNA of the CDR3 is TGTGCCAGCAGATTACGAGGGGGCCCCTACGAGCAGTACTTC. Translation gives CASRLRGGPYEQYF.